This entry features one T cell receptor beta chain sequence. The data are from a study of control samples from healthy donors and cancer patients. TCRdb keeps only in-frame clones here, not all; method: immunoSEQ multiplex PCR. Of some 90,000 clones in the sample, about 86% were seen once. CDR1 and CDR2 (germline): SGHVS, FQNEAQ. The CDR3 totals 14 residues. Trimming removed 5 bases from V and 6 bases from J, with 15 bases in between. The sequencing sample was made of blood. This TCR was recovered from a woman aged 45-60 years in good health. The chain joins TRBV7-8 to TRBJ2-3; no reliable D call. The CDR3 is CASSPRWSPDTQYF. The CDR3 DNA reads as TGTGCCAGCAGCCCACGCTGGTCTCCTGATACGCAGTATTTT.